Shown below are 27 T cell receptor beta chains from a single sample sequenced in a study of blood T cell repertoires in COVID-19. The method was immunoSEQ multiplex PCR; TCRdb's version includes in-frame clones alone and lacks a portion of them. This table has about 210,000 clones, about 87% appearing once. The sample comprised peripheral blood. These receptors all stem from a man in his fifties or sixties who had recovered from COVID-19.

The chain is built from TRBV30 and TRBJ1-1, with D perhaps TRBD1 (5 bases). Trimming shortened V by 3 bases and J by 0 bases, and 11 bases separated the two germline ends. The CDR3 extends over 14 amino acids. Germline V gene sequence: CDR1 GTSNPN, CDR2 SVGIG (reference sequence). CDR3 in amino acids: CAWSRSRVNTEAFF. DNA of the CDR3: TGTGCCTGGAGCAGGAGCAGGGTGAACACTGAAGCTTTCTTT.

This sequence joins TRBV27 and TRBJ1-1; D possibly corresponds to TRBD1 (6 bases). This CDR3 spans 15 amino acids. V lost 6 bases and J lost 2, with 16 bases in between. Per the germline V gene, CDR1 is MNHEY and CDR2 is SMNVEV (reference sequence). The CDR3 spells CASSRPGTFNTEAFF. The CDR3 nucleotides read TGTGCCAGCAGCCGTCCCGGGACATTCAACACTGAAGCTTTCTTT.

This clone came up a few times. The chain recombines TRBV28 with TRBJ2-5, with TRBD2 as a possible D gene (5 bases). The CDR3 sequence is 15 residues long. Germline CDR1 reads MDHEN; CDR2 reads SYDVKM. Deletions cut 6 bases from V and 5 bases from J, with 19 bases between. As DNA, the CDR3 is TGTGCCAGCAGCCCCCAAGAGGGAGTCTGGGAGACCCAGTACTTC. This codes for CASSPQEGVWETQYF.

This clone appeared a single time. This chain joins TRBV28 and TRBJ2-7; 8 bases line up with TRBD2. V was pared by 5 bases and J by 3 bases, with 15 bases of the junction left unmatched. From germline, CDR1 is MDHEN and CDR2 SYDVKM. This CDR3 has 17 amino acids. CDR3 sequence (DNA): TGTGCCAGCAGTGGAAACACATGGACTAGCACTAACTACGAGCAGTACTTC. It translates to CASSGNTWTSTNYEQYF.

CDR3 sequence reads: CASSLTAQGGSPLHF. CDR3 DNA sequence: TGTGCCAGCAGCTTAACGGCTCAGGGAGGTTCACCCCTCCACTTT. The rearrangement links TRBV7-3 to TRBJ1-6; tentative D call: TRBD1 (5 bases). Germline V gives CDR1 SGHTA, CDR2 FQGTGA. This CDR3 has 15 residues. Trimming cost V 0 bases and J 9 bases, with 12 bases left between them. Combining the CDR3 with reference TRBV7-3 and TRBJ1-6 gives the whole variable domain GAGVSQTPSNKVTEKGKYVELRCDPISGHTALYWYRQSLGQGPEFLIYFQGTGAADDSGLPNDRFFAVRPEGSVSTLKIQRTERGDSAVYLCASSLTAQGGSPLHFGNGTRLTVT.

The chain couples TRBV19 to TRBJ1-4; 7 nucleotides match TRBD1. V gave up 3 bases and J gave up 4 bases; unmatched junction bases: 8. Per the germline V gene, CDR1 is LNHDA and CDR2 is SQIVND (reference sequence). The CDR3 covers 16 residues. The CDR3 sequence is CASSIQTGRGNEKLFF. CDR3 DNA: TGTGCCAGTAGTATCCAGACAGGGCGGGGTAATGAAAAACTGTTTTTT.

V is TRBV3-1 (or the pseudogene TRBV3-2) and J is TRBJ1-1; TRBD1 agrees at 7 bases. V shed 4 bases, J shed 7 bases, and the junction held 6 bases outside the gene matches. The germline V gene encodes CDR1 LGHDT and CDR2 YNNKEL (reference sequence). CDR3 length: 13 amino acids. CDR3 in DNA: TGTGCCAGCAGCCCAACAGGGGTTAATGAAGCTTTCTTT. It is translated as CASSPTGVNEAFF.

The V and J genes are TRBV6-5 and TRBJ1-6; TRBD1 matches at 7 bases. This CDR3 has 15 amino acids. Unmatched junction bases numbered 3, after V lost 1 base and J lost 6 bases. Germline V CDR1 and CDR2: MNHEY, SVGAGI. For the CDR3, the DNA is TGTGCCAGCAGTTACTTGGGACAGTTTAATTCACCCCTCCACTTT. It yields the protein CASSYLGQFNSPLHF.

J is TRBJ1-1 and V is TRBV9; weak D call: TRBD1 (5 bases). V lost 4 bases, J lost 7 bases, and 14 bases lay in between. The CDR3 is 13 residues long. Germline CDR1 reads SGDLS; CDR2 reads YYNGEE. The CDR3 here is CASSSSGKGEAFF. The DNA of the CDR3 is TGTGCCAGCAGCTCATCAGGGAAGGGTGAAGCTTTCTTT.

This clone was observed a handful of times. The chain carries TRBV6-6 and TRBJ2-7, with a possible D match to TRBD1 (6 bases). CDR3 length: 14 residues. Germline CDR1 is MNHNY and CDR2 is SVGAGI (reference sequence). V dropped 9 bases and J dropped 3 bases, with 18 bases sitting between them. Here the CDR3 reads CASFGTPGIYEQYF. DNA of the CDR3: TGTGCCAGTTTCGGGACACCTGGAATCTACGAGCAGTACTTC.

The rearrangement uses TRBV5-4 and TRBJ2-5; D might be TRBD2 (6 bases). The CDR3 has 15 amino acids. Germline assignment: CDR1 SGHNT and CDR2 YYREEE (reference sequence). V was clipped by 0 bases and J by 3 bases, with 12 bases between them. The CDR3: CASSLAPREEETQYF. The CDR3 nucleotides are TGTGCCAGCAGCTTGGCCCCCAGGGAGGAAGAGACCCAGTACTTC. The variable domain in full, with the rest retrieved from reference TRBV5-4 and TRBJ2-5, is ETGVTQSPTHLIKTRGQQVTLRCSSQSGHNTVSWYQQALGQGPQFIFQYYREEENGRGNFPPRFSGLQFPNYSSELNVNALELDDSALYLCASSLAPREEETQYFGPGTRLLVL.

This clone was detected once. DNA for the CDR3: TGTGCCTGGAGTGTACAGATCAAGACTAGCGGGGGGACCGGAAGAGAGACCCAGTACTTC. This translates into CAWSVQIKTSGGTGRETQYF. The V gene is TRBV30, the J gene TRBJ2-5, with TRBD2 identical over 13 bases. The CDR3 has 20 residues. Germline CDR1 is GTSNPN and CDR2 is SVGIG (reference sequence). Losses at the gene ends were 0 bases for V and 4 bases for J; bases not matched to a gene: 17.

The V call is TRBV3-1 (or the pseudogene TRBV3-2), the J call TRBJ1-2, with a possible D match to TRBD1 (5 bases). Germline-derived CDR1 and CDR2 are LGHDT and YNNKEL (reference sequence). The CDR3 spans 14 residues. V gave up 4 bases and J gave up 4 bases, with 13 bases separating them. The CDR3 bases are TGTGCCAGCAGCCTGACTAGGGGAGTCTATGGCTACACCTTC. Translation: CASSLTRGVYGYTF.

This chain connects TRBV19 to TRBJ2-1; 8 bases map to TRBD1. Germline V gene lookup returns CDR1 LNHDA and CDR2 SQIVND (reference sequence). V was clipped by 4 bases and J by 10 bases; unmatched bases: 6. This CDR3 comprises 13 residues. CDR3 DNA: TGTGCCAGTAGTACACAGGGGGTCCCCGAGCAGTTCTTC. Amino acid sequence: CASSTQGVPEQFF.

The rearrangement uses TRBV7-3 and TRBJ1-1; a possible D gene is TRBD1 (5 bases). CDR3 length: 13 amino acids. V gave up 5 bases and J gave up 6 bases, with 13 bases separating them. Germline CDR1 is SGHTA and CDR2 is FQGTGA. This chain's CDR3 is CASSRGTRSEAFF. The DNA of the CDR3 is TGTGCCAGCAGCCGCGGGACGAGATCTGAAGCTTTCTTT.

The table lists this clone with a count of one. In nucleotides, the CDR3 is TGTGCCAGCACTGGGAGCTATAGCAATCAGCCCCAGCATTTT. Residues: CASTGSYSNQPQHF. The V call is TRBV6-5, the J call TRBJ1-5; D is uncertain. V was pared by 7 bases and J by 0 bases, with 10 bases between. Germline V lookup: CDR1 MNHEY, CDR2 SVGAGI. This CDR3 is built from 14 residues.

The rearrangement uses TRBV6-5 and TRBJ1-4, with 10 positions matching TRBD1. Trimming removed 8 bases from V and 8 bases from J; junction bases left unmatched: 5. Germline CDR1 is MNHEY and CDR2 is SVGAGI. The CDR3 totals 13 residues. CDR3 protein: CASSRTGGEKLFF. In DNA form, the CDR3 reads TGTGCCAGCTCCCGGACAGGGGGAGAAAAACTGTTTTTT.

This clone was seen just once. The chain links TRBV29-1 to TRBJ2-3, with D uncertain. V lost 0 bases and J 3 bases, leaving 4 bases between the germline ends. The CDR3 covers 12 residues. Germline V lookup: CDR1 SQVTM, CDR2 ANQGSEA. The CDR3 here is CSVEDQTDTQYF. CDR3 bases: TGCAGCGTTGAAGATCAGACAGATACGCAGTATTTT.

The rearrangement joins TRBV5-1 to TRBJ1-6; possibly TRBD1 for D (5 bases). Germline-derived CDR1 and CDR2 are SGHRS and YFSETQ. V was pared by 1 base and J by 4 bases, with 21 bases between. This CDR3 is 19 amino acids long. The CDR3 sequence: CASSLRDVGGLRYNSPLHF. The CDR3 DNA reads as TGCGCCAGCAGCTTGAGGGACGTCGGGGGTCTACGATATAATTCACCCCTCCACTTT.

V usage is TRBV6-5 and J usage is TRBJ1-3, with a possible D match to TRBD1 (5 bases). Trimming took off 3 bases at V and 6 bases at J, with 9 bases between the two ends. The CDR3 length is 13 residues. The germline CDR1 and CDR2 sequences are MNHEY and SVGAGI. In nucleotides, the CDR3 is TGTGCCAGCAGTTATCAGGGTGAAAACACCATATATTTT. Translated, it gives CASSYQGENTIYF.

The rearrangement joins TRBV6-4 to TRBJ2-1; 11 bases map to TRBD2. The germline CDR1 and CDR2 sequences are MRHNA and SNTAGT. The CDR3 has 18 amino acids. The V and J ends lost 0 bases and 0 bases, in that order; junction bases with no gene match: 4. The DNA of the CDR3 is TGTGCCAGCAGTGACTCTAGCGGGAGGGCTAGCTCCTACAATGAGCAGTTCTTC. Its translation: CASSDSSGRASSYNEQFF.

This sequence joins TRBV19 and TRBJ1-2, with no clear D. CDR3 length: 13 amino acids. The germline V gene has CDR1 LNHDA and CDR2 SQIVND (reference sequence). V was pared by 8 bases and J by 4 bases, with 14 bases between. The chain's CDR3 is CASLNEAPYGYTF. CDR3 sequence (DNA): TGTGCCAGTCTTAACGAGGCCCCCTATGGCTACACCTTC.

The chain joins TRBV18 to TRBJ1-3, with TRBD1 identical over 10 bases. Unmatched junction bases numbered 16, after V lost 4 bases and J lost 13 bases. The CDR3 length is 16 residues. In germline, CDR1 is KGHSH, CDR2 LQKENI. CDR3: CASSRSTGQGRSVIYF. For the CDR3, the DNA is TGTGCCAGCTCACGGTCCACGGGACAGGGGAGGTCCGTGATATATTTT.

The rearrangement uses TRBV7-9 and TRBJ2-1; TRBD1 aligns across 8 bases. Trimming took 6 bases from V and 6 from J; bases not matched to a gene: 10. This CDR3 comprises 15 residues. CDR1 and CDR2 from the germline V gene are SEHNR and FQNEAQ (reference sequence). The CDR3 nucleotides read TGTGCCAGCAGACCACAGGGGGGTGCCCCCAATGAGCAGTTCTTC. Residues: CASRPQGGAPNEQFF.

As to this clone: The same CDR3 arises from other DNA sequences in this sample as well. The chain recombines TRBV7-2 with TRBJ1-1; D unclear. The CDR3 sequence is 14 residues long. The V gene's germline CDR1 is SGHTA and CDR2 FQGNSA. Between the trimmed V and J ends, which lost 1 base and 2 bases, there was a span of 8 bases. The CDR3 DNA follows: TGTGCCAGCAGCTTAGGAGGCAGTAACACTGAAGCTTTCTTT. Protein: CASSLGGSNTEAFF.

This chain uses TRBV27 with TRBJ1-2; a weak D match, TRBD1 (5 bases). The length of the CDR3 is 17 residues. V was shortened by 6 bases and J by 4 bases, with 24 bases between the two germline ends. Germline V gene data show CDR1 as MNHEY and CDR2 as SMNVEV (reference sequence). The CDR3 loop is CASRPGRATIDSYGYTF. CDR3 coding DNA: TGTGCCAGCAGGCCAGGGAGGGCCACCATCGACTCCTATGGCTACACCTTC.

The chain recombines TRBV6-5 with TRBJ1-4; no clear D gene. The germline CDR1 and CDR2 sequences are MNHEY and SVGAGI. The CDR3 extends over 13 amino acids. Trimming shortened V by 6 bases and J by 3 bases, and 8 bases separated the two germline ends. CDR3 in DNA: TGTGCCAGCAGCCGGGAGGCTAATGAAAAACTGTTTTTT. Its protein is CASSREANEKLFF.